This is a list of T cell receptor beta chains from one sample in a study of blood T cell repertoires in COVID-19. Clones were sequenced by immunoSEQ multiplex PCR, and TCRdb holds only the in-frame ones, with some missing. The data contain nearly 100,000 clones, roughly 90% of them singletons. Sample: peripheral blood. These receptors were obtained from a man older than 75 with acute or convalescent COVID-19. Both conserved end residues are part of each CDR3. The D gene is left open where the match is weak. The size entry is marked missing in some rows and otherwise reads once, few, many or a size class.

.	TRBD1	TRBJ2-5	TRBV5-6	TGTGCCAGCAGCTCCTCGACCGGACAGGGCTGGATAGAGACCCAGTACTTC	CASSSSTGQGWIETQYF
.	.	TRBJ2-3	TRBV4-1	TGCGCCAGCAGCCAAGAACCCACTAGCACTACGCAGTATTTT	CASSQEPTSTTQYF
few	.	TRBJ2-1	TRBV5-1	TGCGCCAGCAGTGGAGCGGTAGGTTACAATGAGCAGTTCTTC	CASSGAVGYNEQFF
.	.	TRBJ2-7	TRBV15	TGTGCCACCAGCAGAGGAGAAACGCAGTACTTC	CATSRGETQYF
.	TRBD2	TRBJ2-1	TRBV4-2	TGTGCCAGCAGCCAAGATCATGGGGGACTAGCGGGGAACAATGAGCAGTTCTTC	CASSQDHGGLAGNNEQFF
.	.	TRBJ2-2	TRBV19	TGTGCCAGTAGTATACTAGGAGCGTCCGGGGAGCTGTTTTTT	CASSILGASGELFF
.	.	TRBJ1-2	TRBV9	TGTGCCAGCAGCGTGCTGACAGGTGACTATGGCTACACCTTC	CASSVLTGDYGYTF
.	.	TRBJ2-7	TRBV12-3/TRBV12-4	TGTGCCAGCAGCGGAGGAGGGTACGAGCAGTACTTC	CASSGGGYEQYF
.	TRBD1	TRBJ1-1	TRBV2	TGTGCCAGCAGGGGTCCCGGGACAGGGGTTAACACTGAAGCTTTCTTT	CASRGPGTGVNTEAFF
.	TRBD1	TRBJ1-1	TRBV7-9	TGTGCCAGCAGCGTTTCGGGACAGGCCAGAGGTGAAGCTTTCTTT	CASSVSGQARGEAFF
.	TRBD1	TRBJ2-7	TRBV28	TGTGCCAGCACCCCCGGGACAGGGGTAACCTACGAGCAGTACTTC	CASTPGTGVTYEQYF
once	TRBD2	TRBJ2-3	TRBV24-1	TGTGCCACCAGTGCCGCTGCGGGGGTTCCAGATACGCAGTATTTT	CATSAAAGVPDTQYF
.	TRBD1	TRBJ2-5	TRBV5-4	TGTGCCAGCAGCTCCACAGGGGGGAGCCAAGAGACCCAGTACTTC	CASSSTGGSQETQYF
.	.	TRBJ2-3	TRBV19	TGTGCCAGTAGCATGGCTCGGCGGAGGACAGATACGCAGTATTTT	CASSMARRRTDTQYF
.	.	TRBJ1-2	TRBV19	TGTGCCAGTACCCCTGGACAGCCCAACGGGGGCTACACCTTC	CASTPGQPNGGYTF
.	.	TRBJ1-3	TRBV3-1/TRBV3-2	TGTGCCAGCAGCCAACAACCAATACAGGGAAACACCATATATTTT	CASSQQPIQGNTIYF
.	TRBD2	TRBJ2-2	TRBV2	TGTGCCAGCAGATTAGCGGGAGTGAACACCGGGGAGCTGTTTTTT	CASRLAGVNTGELFF
.	.	TRBJ2-7	TRBV5-1	TGCGCCAGCAGCTTGCTCGGAGGGGGCGCAACTGACGAGCAGTACTTC	CASSLLGGGATDEQYF
.	.	TRBJ1-3	TRBV6-5	TGTGCCAGCAGTTCACAGAGCTCTGGAAACACCATATATTTT	CASSSQSSGNTIYF
.	TRBD1	TRBJ1-6	TRBV6-5	TGTGCCAGCAGTTACGGGACAGGGGACGGTAATTCACCCCTCCACTTT	CASSYGTGDGNSPLHF
once	TRBD1	TRBJ2-2	TRBV3-1/TRBV3-2	TGTGCCAGCAGCCAAGACAGGGGGCCCAACACCGGGGAGCTGTTTTTT	CASSQDRGPNTGELFF
.	TRBD2	TRBJ2-5	TRBV4-3	TGCGCCAGCAGCCAAGGCCGACTAGCGGGAGGGACTAGGCAAGAGACCCAGTACTTC	CASSQGRLAGGTRQETQYF
.	.	TRBJ2-1	TRBV25-1	TGTGCCAGCAGCCCGGGCAGGGATGAGCAGTTCTTC	CASSPGRDEQFF
.	TRBD2	TRBJ2-1	TRBV5-1	TGCGCCAGCAGTGTAATAGCGGGAGCGATTGACAATGAGCAGTTCTTC	CASSVIAGAIDNEQFF
.	TRBD2	TRBJ2-7	TRBV3-1/TRBV3-2	TGTGCCAGCAGCCATCGGACTAGCGGCTCCTACGAGCAGTACTTC	CASSHRTSGSYEQYF
.	.	TRBJ2-7	TRBV19	TGTGCCAGTAGCCTGGACTACAGTTACGAGCAGTACTTC	CASSLDYSYEQYF
.	TRBD2	TRBJ2-3	TRBV9	TGTGCCAGCAGCGTGACGGGAGGGCCAGATACGCAGTATTTT	CASSVTGGPDTQYF
.	.	TRBJ1-1	TRBV12-5	TGTGCTAGTGGTTTGACAAACGGGGGAGGAGGGACCACTGAAGCTTTCTTT	CASGLTNGGGGTTEAFF
.	TRBD2	TRBJ2-2	TRBV4-2	TGTGCCAGCAGCCAAGGGTCGGGAGGGAGTGCCGGGGAGCTGTTTTTT	CASSQGSGGSAGELFF
.	TRBD2	TRBJ2-3	TRBV28	TGTGCCAGCAGCCACACTGGGACTAGGAGGACAGATACGCAGTATTTT	CASSHTGTRRTDTQYF
once	TRBD2	TRBJ2-1	TRBV24-1	TGTGCCACCAGTCCTCCGACTAGCGGGAGTAATGAGCAGTTCTTC	CATSPPTSGSNEQFF
.	TRBD2	TRBJ2-7	TRBV5-4	TGTGCCAGCAGCCCGCTTGGAGCGGGAGGGTCCTACGAGCAGTACTTC	CASSPLGAGGSYEQYF
.	TRBD1	TRBJ1-1	TRBV29-1	TGCAGCGCAAGAACAGGGGGAGACACTGAAGCTTTCTTT	CSARTGGDTEAFF